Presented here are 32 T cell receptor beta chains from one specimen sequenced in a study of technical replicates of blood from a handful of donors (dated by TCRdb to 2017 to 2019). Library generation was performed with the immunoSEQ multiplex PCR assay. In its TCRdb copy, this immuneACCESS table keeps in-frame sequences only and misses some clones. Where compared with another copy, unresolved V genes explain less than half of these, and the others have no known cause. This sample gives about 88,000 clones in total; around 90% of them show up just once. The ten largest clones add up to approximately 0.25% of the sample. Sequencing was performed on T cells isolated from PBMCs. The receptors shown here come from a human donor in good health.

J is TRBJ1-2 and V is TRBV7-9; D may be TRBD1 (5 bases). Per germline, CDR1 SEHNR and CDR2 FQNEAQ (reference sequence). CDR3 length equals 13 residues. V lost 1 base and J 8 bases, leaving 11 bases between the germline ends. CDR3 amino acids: CASSLDPGLGYTF. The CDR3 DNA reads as TGTGCCAGCAGCTTAGATCCAGGGTTGGGCTACACCTTC.

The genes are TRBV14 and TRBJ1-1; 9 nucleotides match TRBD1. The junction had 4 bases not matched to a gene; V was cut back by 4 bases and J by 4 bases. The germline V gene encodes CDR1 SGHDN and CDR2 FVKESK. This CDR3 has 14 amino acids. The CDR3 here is CASSRDRAGTEAFF. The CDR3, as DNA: TGTGCCAGCAGCCGGGACAGGGCAGGCACTGAAGCTTTCTTT.

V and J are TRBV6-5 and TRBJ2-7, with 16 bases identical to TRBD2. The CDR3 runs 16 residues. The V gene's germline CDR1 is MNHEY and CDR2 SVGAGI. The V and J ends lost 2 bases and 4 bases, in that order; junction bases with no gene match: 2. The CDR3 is CASSYGTSGRGYEQYF. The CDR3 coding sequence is TGTGCCAGCAGTTACGGGACTAGCGGGAGGGGTTACGAGCAGTACTTC.

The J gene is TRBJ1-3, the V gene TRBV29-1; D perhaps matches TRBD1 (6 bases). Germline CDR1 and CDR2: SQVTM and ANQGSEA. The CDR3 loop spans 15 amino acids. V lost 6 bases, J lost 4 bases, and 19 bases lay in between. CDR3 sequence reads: CSVSGVSESGNTIYF. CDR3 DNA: TGCAGCGTATCAGGGGTTTCAGAATCCGGAAACACCATATATTTT.

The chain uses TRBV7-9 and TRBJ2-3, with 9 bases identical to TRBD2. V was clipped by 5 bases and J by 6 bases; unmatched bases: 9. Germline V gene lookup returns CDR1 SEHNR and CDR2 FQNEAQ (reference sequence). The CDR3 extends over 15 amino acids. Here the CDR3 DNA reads TGTGCCAGCAGCCACAAGACTAGCGGAAGGGATACGCAGTATTTT. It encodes CASSHKTSGRDTQYF.

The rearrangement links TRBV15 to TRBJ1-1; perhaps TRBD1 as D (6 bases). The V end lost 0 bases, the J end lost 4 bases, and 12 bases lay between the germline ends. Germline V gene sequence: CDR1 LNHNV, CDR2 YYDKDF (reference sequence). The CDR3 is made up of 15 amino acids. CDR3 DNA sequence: TGTGCCACCAGCAGAGACAGGGGATCGGGCACTGAAGCTTTCTTT. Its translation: CATSRDRGSGTEAFF.

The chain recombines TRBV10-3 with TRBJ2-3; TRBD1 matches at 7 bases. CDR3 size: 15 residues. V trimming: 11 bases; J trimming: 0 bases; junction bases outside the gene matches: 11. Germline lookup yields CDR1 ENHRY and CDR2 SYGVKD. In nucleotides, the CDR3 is TGTGCCGTCCGAACCGGGACAGCTAGCACAGATACGCAGTATTTT. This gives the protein CAVRTGTASTDTQYF.

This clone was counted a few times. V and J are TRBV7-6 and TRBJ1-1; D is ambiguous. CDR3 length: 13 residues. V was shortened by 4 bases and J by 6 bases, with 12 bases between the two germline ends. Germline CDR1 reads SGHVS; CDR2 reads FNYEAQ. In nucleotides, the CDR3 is TGTGCCAGCAGCTCCCTCCGGTCATCTGAAGCTTTCTTT. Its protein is CASSSLRSSEAFF.

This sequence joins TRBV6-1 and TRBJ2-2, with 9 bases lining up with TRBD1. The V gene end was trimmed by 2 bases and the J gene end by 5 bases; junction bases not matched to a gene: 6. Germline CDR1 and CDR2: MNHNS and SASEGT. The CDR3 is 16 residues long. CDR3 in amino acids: CASSEQPGQGTGELFF. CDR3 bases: TGTGCCAGCAGTGAACAACCCGGACAGGGGACCGGGGAGCTGTTTTTT.

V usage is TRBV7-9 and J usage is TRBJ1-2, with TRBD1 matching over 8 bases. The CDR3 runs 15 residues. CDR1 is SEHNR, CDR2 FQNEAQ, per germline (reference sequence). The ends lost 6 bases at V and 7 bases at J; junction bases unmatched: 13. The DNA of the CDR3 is TGTGCCAGCAGGGCATCCGGGACAGGATCTTTTGGCTACACCTTC. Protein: CASRASGTGSFGYTF.

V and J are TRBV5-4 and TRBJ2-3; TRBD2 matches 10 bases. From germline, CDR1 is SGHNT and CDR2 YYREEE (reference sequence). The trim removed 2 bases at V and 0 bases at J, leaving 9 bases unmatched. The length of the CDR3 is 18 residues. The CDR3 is CASSFVSGGKTSTDTQYF. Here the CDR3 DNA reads TGTGCCAGCAGCTTTGTTAGCGGGGGGAAAACTAGCACAGATACGCAGTATTTT.

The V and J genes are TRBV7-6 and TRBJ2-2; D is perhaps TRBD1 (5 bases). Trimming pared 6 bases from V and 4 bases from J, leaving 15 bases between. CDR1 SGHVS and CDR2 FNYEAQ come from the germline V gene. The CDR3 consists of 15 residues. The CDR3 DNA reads TGTGCCAGCAGATCCAGGCAGGGTATCACCGGGGAGCTGTTTTTT. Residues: CASRSRQGITGELFF.

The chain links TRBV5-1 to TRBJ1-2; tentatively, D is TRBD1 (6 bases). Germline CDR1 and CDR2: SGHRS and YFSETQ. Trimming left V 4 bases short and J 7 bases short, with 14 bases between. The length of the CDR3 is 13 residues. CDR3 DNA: TGCGCCAGCAGCGGGGCAGGGGTGATTGGCTACACCTTC. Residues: CASSGAGVIGYTF.

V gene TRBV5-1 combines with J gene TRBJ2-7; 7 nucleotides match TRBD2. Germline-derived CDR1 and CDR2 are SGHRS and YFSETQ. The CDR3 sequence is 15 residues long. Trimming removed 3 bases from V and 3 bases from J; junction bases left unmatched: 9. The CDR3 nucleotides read TGCGCCAGCAGCTACTTGAATCGGGGGGACTACGAGCAGTACTTC. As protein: CASSYLNRGDYEQYF.

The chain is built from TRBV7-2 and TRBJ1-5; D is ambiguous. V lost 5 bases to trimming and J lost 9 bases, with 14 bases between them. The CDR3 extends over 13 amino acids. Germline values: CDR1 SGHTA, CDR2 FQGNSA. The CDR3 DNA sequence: TGTGCCAGCAGCGTCACGTATCCTAGGCCCCAGCATTTT. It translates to CASSVTYPRPQHF.

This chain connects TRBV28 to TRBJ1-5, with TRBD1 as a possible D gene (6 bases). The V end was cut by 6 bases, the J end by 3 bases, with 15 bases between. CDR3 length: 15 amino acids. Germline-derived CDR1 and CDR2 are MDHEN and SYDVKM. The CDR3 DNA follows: TGTGCCAGCAGCCCCTACAGGGTCTCCAATCAGCCCCAGCATTTT. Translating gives CASSPYRVSNQPQHF.

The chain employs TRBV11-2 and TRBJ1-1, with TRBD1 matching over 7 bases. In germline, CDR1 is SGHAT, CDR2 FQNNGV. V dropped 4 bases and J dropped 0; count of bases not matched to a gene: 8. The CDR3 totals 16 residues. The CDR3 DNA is TGTGCCAGCAGCTCGCCGGGACAGCCCGTGAACACTGAAGCTTTCTTT. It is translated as CASSSPGQPVNTEAFF.

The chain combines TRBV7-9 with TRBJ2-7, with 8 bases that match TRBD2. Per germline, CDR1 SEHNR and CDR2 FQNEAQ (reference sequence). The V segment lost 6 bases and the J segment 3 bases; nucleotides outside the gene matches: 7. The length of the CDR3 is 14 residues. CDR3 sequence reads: CASSSTGLVYEQYF. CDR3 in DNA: TGTGCCAGCAGTTCGACGGGACTAGTCTACGAGCAGTACTTC.

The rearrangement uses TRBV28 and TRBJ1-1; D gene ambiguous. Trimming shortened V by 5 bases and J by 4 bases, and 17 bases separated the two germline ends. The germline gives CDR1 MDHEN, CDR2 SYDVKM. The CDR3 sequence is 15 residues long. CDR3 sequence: CASSISVARITEAFF. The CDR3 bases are TGTGCCAGCAGTATCAGCGTCGCAAGGATCACTGAAGCTTTCTTT.

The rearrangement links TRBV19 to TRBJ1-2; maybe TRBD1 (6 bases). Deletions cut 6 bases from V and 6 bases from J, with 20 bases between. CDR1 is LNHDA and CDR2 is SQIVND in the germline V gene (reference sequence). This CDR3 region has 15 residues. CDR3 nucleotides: TGTGCCAGTAGCCATTCTCGGGCAGGGGTGGATGGCTACACCTTC. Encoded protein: CASSHSRAGVDGYTF.

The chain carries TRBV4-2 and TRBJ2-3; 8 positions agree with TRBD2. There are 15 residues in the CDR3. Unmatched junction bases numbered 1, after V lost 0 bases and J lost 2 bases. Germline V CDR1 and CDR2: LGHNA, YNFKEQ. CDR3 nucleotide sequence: TGTGCCAGCAGCCAAGAACTAGCGGTCACAGATACGCAGTATTTT. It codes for CASSQELAVTDTQYF.

CDR3 region: CAIATAAGTKNIQYF. The CDR3 nucleotides read TGTGCCATTGCCACGGCAGCGGGAACCAAAAACATTCAGTACTTC. The rearrangement links TRBV28 to TRBJ2-4, with 7 nucleotides matching TRBD2. Germline-derived CDR1 and CDR2 are MDHEN and SYDVKM. After removal of 10 bases from V and 2 bases from J, the junction contained 11 bases not matched to a gene. The CDR3 contains 15 residues.

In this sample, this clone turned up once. The CDR3 loop reads CAFPTLGAPYGYTF. CDR3 coding DNA: TGTGCCTTCCCTACTTTGGGAGCCCCATATGGCTACACCTTC. The J gene is TRBJ1-2, the V gene TRBV30; D remains ambiguous. Trimming removed 7 bases from V and 5 bases from J, with 20 bases in between. From germline, CDR1 is GTSNPN and CDR2 SVGIG (reference sequence). The CDR3 consists of 14 residues.

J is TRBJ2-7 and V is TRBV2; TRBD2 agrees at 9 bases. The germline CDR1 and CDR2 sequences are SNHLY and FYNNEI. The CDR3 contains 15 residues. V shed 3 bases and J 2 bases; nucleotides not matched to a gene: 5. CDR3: CASSDPSGMPYEQYF. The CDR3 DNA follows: TGTGCCAGCAGTGATCCTAGCGGGATGCCCTACGAGCAGTACTTC.

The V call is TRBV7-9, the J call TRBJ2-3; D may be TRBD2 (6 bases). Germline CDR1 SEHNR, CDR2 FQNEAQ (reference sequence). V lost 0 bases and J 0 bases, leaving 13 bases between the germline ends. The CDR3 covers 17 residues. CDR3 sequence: CASSLAGLLTSTDTQYF. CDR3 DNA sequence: TGTGCCAGCAGCTTAGCGGGACTCCTAACTAGCACAGATACGCAGTATTTT.

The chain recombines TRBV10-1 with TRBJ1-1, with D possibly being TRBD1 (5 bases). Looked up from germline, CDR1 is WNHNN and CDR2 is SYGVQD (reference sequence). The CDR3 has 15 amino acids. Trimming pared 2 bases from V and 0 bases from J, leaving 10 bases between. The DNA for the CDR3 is TGCGCCAGCAGTGAGGACAGACCCATGAACACTGAAGCTTTCTTT. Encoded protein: CASSEDRPMNTEAFF.

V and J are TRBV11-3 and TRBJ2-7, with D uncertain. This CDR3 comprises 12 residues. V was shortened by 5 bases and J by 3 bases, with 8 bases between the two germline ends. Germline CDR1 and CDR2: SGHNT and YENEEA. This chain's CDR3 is CASSLSVYEQYF. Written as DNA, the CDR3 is TGTGCCAGCAGCCTCAGCGTCTACGAGCAGTACTTC.

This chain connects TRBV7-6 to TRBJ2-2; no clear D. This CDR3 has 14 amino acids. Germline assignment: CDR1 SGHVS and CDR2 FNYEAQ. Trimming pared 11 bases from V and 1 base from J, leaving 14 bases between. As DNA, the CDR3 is TGTGCCGTGAAAGAGCGCCTGAACACCGGGGAGCTGTTTTTT. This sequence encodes CAVKERLNTGELFF. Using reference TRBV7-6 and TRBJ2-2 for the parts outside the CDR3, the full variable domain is GAGVSQSPRYKVTKRGQDVALRCDPISGHVSLYWYRQALGQGPEFLTYFNYEAQQDKSGLPNDRFSAERPEGSISTLTIQRTEQRDSAMYRCAVKERLNTGELFFGEGSRLTVL.

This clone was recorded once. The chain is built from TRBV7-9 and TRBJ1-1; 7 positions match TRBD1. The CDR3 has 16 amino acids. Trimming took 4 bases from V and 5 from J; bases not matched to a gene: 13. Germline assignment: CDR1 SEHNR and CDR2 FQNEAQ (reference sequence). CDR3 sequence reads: CASSSYTGEYGTEAFF. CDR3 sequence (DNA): TGTGCCAGCAGCTCGTATACAGGGGAGTACGGAACTGAAGCTTTCTTT.

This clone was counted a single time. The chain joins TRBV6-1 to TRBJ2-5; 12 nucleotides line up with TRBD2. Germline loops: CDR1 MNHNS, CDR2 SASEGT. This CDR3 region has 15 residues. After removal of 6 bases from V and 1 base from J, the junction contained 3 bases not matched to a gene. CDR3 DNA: TGTGCCAGCAGCGGACTAGCGGGACGCCAAGAGACCCAGTACTTC. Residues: CASSGLAGRQETQYF.

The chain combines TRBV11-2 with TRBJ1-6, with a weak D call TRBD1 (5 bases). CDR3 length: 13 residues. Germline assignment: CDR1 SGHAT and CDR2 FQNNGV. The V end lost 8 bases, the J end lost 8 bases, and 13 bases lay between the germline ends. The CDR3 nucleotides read TGTGCCAGCGGGCCGGGGGGAGATTCACCCCTCCACTTT. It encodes CASGPGGDSPLHF.

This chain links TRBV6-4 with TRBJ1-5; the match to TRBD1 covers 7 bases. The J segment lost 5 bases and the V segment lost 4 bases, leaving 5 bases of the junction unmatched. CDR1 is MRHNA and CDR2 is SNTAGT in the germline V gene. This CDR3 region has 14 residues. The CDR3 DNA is TGTGCCAGCAGTGCCGAGACAGGGTATCAGCCCCAGCATTTT. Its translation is CASSAETGYQPQHF.